The rows below give T cell receptor beta chains drawn from one sample of a study of Graves' ophthalmopathy and Graves' hyperthyroidism. TCRdb analysed the multiplex PCR reads with MiXCR anew, one entry per CDR3 protein. This table has tens of thousands of distinct CDR3 sequences, 50% appearing once. Sample: peripheral blood. The receptors originated from an adult man with Graves' ophthalmopathy. CDR3s include the opening cysteine and the closing phenylalanine or tryptophan. Fields, in order: V gene, clone size, D gene, J gene, CDR3 protein, CDR3 DNA. The D gene is left open where the match is weak. Part of the rows lack a size; the others show once, few, many or a class for expanded clones.

V gene: TRBV7-2
clone size: NA
D gene: TRBD1
J gene: TRBJ1-4
CDR3 protein: CASSPDRGEKLFF
CDR3 DNA: TGTGCCAGCAGCCCGGACAGGGGCGAAAAACTGTTTTTT

V gene: TRBV6-6
clone size: few
D gene: NA
J gene: TRBJ1-6
CDR3 protein: CASRDNSPLHF
CDR3 DNA: TGTGCCAGCCGGGACAATTCACCCCTCCACTTT

V gene: TRBV4-1
clone size: NA
D gene: NA
J gene: TRBJ2-1
CDR3 protein: CASSQGTGGPHNEQFF
CDR3 DNA: TGCGCCAGCAGCCAAGGGACCGGGGGCCCCCACAATGAGCAGTTCTTC

V gene: TRBV30
clone size: many
D gene: NA
J gene: TRBJ2-5
CDR3 protein: CAWSTQGRGETQYF
CDR3 DNA: TGTGCCTGGTCCACCCAAGGGAGAGGAGAGACCCAGTACTTC

V gene: TRBV9
clone size: NA
D gene: NA
J gene: TRBJ2-1
CDR3 protein: CASSAGHSGAEQFF
CDR3 DNA: TGTGCCAGCAGCGCCGGACACTCCGGGGCTGAGCAGTTCTTC

V gene: TRBV7-2
clone size: many
D gene: NA
J gene: TRBJ1-4
CDR3 protein: CASSSTSGLSNEKLFF
CDR3 DNA: TGTGCCAGCAGCTCCACGTCAGGGTTGAGTAATGAAAAACTGTTTTTT

V gene: TRBV10-3
clone size: NA
D gene: NA
J gene: TRBJ2-3
CDR3 protein: CAISGAGRTDTQYF
CDR3 DNA: TGTGCCATCAGTGGGGCGGGCCGCACAGATACGCAGTATTTT

V gene: TRBV12-3/TRBV12-4
clone size: many
D gene: NA
J gene: TRBJ1-5
CDR3 protein: CASSRGYNQPQHF
CDR3 DNA: TGTGCCAGTTCACGAGGGTACAATCAGCCCCAGCATTTT

V gene: TRBV15
clone size: many
D gene: TRBD1
J gene: TRBJ1-1
CDR3 protein: CATSRDRGQGATEAFF
CDR3 DNA: TGTGCCACCAGCAGAGATCGGGGTCAGGGGGCAACTGAAGCTTTCTTT

V gene: TRBV5-6
clone size: many
D gene: NA
J gene: TRBJ1-3
CDR3 protein: CASSYYAGTTISGNTIYF
CDR3 DNA: TGTGCCAGCAGCTACTACGCCGGGACAACTATCTCTGGAAACACCATATATTTT

V gene: TRBV7-3
clone size: many
D gene: TRBD2
J gene: TRBJ2-1
CDR3 protein: CASSSGLAGALGEQFF
CDR3 DNA: TGTGCCAGCAGCTCCGGGCTAGCGGGGGCGCTCGGTGAGCAGTTCTTC

V gene: TRBV28
clone size: few
D gene: NA
J gene: TRBJ2-2
CDR3 protein: CASSVRGPNTGELFF
CDR3 DNA: TGTGCCAGCTCCGTTCGGGGGCCTAACACCGGGGAGCTGTTTTTT

V gene: TRBV2
clone size: NA
D gene: NA
J gene: TRBJ1-5
CDR3 protein: CASSLGYGDQPQHF
CDR3 DNA: TGTGCCAGCAGTCTAGGGTATGGGGATCAGCCCCAGCATTTT

V gene: TRBV12-5
clone size: many
D gene: NA
J gene: TRBJ2-2
CDR3 protein: CASGASYREGELFF
CDR3 DNA: TGTGCTAGTGGTGCCTCTTACAGGGAGGGGGAGCTGTTTTTT

V gene: TRBV9
clone size: many
D gene: TRBD2
J gene: TRBJ2-3
CDR3 protein: CASSGTGTSGGAYGDTQYF
CDR3 DNA: TGTGCCAGCAGCGGAACCGGGACTAGCGGGGGGGCCTACGGAGATACGCAGTATTTT

V gene: TRBV5-1
clone size: once
D gene: TRBD1
J gene: TRBJ1-4
CDR3 protein: CASSKPRDRINEKLFF
CDR3 DNA: TGCGCCAGCAGCAAACCCCGGGACAGGATAAATGAAAAACTGTTTTTT

V gene: TRBV2
clone size: NA
D gene: NA
J gene: TRBJ2-3
CDR3 protein: CASIEGREPTDTQYF
CDR3 DNA: TGTGCCAGCATAGAGGGACGGGAGCCCACAGATACGCAGTATTTT

V gene: TRBV7-9
clone size: NA
D gene: TRBD1
J gene: TRBJ2-7
CDR3 protein: CASSHEDRIYEQYF
CDR3 DNA: TGTGCCAGCAGCCACGAGGACAGGATCTACGAGCAGTACTTC

V gene: TRBV20-1
clone size: NA
D gene: NA
J gene: TRBJ2-7
CDR3 protein: CSAGGDSALPYEQYF
CDR3 DNA: TGCAGTGCTGGGGGAGATAGTGCCTTACCGTACGAGCAGTACTTC

V gene: TRBV19
clone size: many
D gene: NA
J gene: TRBJ2-7
CDR3 protein: CASSIQGSYEQYF
CDR3 DNA: TGTGCCAGTAGTATCCAGGGGTCCTACGAGCAGTACTTC

V gene: TRBV10-3
clone size: NA
D gene: NA
J gene: TRBJ2-5
CDR3 protein: CAVSDGGAETLYF
CDR3 DNA: TGTGCCGTCAGTGATGGGGGGGCTGAGACCCTGTACTTC

V gene: TRBV20-1
clone size: NA
D gene: NA
J gene: TRBJ1-4
CDR3 protein: CSANGQSVEKLFF
CDR3 DNA: TGCAGTGCAAATGGACAGTCGGTCGAAAAACTGTTTTTT

V gene: TRBV5-5
clone size: NA
D gene: NA
J gene: TRBJ1-2
CDR3 protein: CACSPTTGTGYTF
CDR3 DNA: TGTGCCTGCAGCCCGACAACAGGGACTGGCTACACCTTC

V gene: TRBV5-1
clone size: NA
D gene: TRBD2
J gene: TRBJ2-3
CDR3 protein: CASSLETSPSTDTQYF
CDR3 DNA: TGCGCCAGCAGTCTAGAGACTAGCCCTAGCACAGATACGCAGTATTTT

V gene: TRBV7-6
clone size: NA
D gene: NA
J gene: TRBJ2-3
CDR3 protein: CASSYTGTDTQYF
CDR3 DNA: TGTGCCAGCAGCTACACCGGGACAGATACGCAGTATTTT

V gene: TRBV27
clone size: NA
D gene: TRBD2
J gene: TRBJ2-7
CDR3 protein: CASYAVRRGGEQYF
CDR3 DNA: TGTGCCAGCTATGCTGTTCGGCGGGGGGGCGAGCAGTACTTC

V gene: TRBV5-1
clone size: many
D gene: TRBD2
J gene: TRBJ2-1
CDR3 protein: CASSSKGGGSSYNEQFF
CDR3 DNA: TGCGCCAGCAGCTCCAAAGGCGGGGGGAGCTCCTACAATGAGCAGTTCTTC

V gene: TRBV19
clone size: many
D gene: NA
J gene: TRBJ1-5
CDR3 protein: CASSIPTPNQPQHF
CDR3 DNA: TGTGCCAGTAGTATACCCACCCCAAATCAGCCCCAGCATTTT

V gene: TRBV5-1
clone size: many
D gene: NA
J gene: TRBJ1-1
CDR3 protein: CASSLNGGAATEAFF
CDR3 DNA: TGCGCCAGCAGCTTAAACGGGGGCGCGGCCACTGAAGCTTTCTTT

V gene: TRBV20-1
clone size: many
D gene: TRBD1
J gene: TRBJ1-1
CDR3 protein: CSATLQGGDREAFF
CDR3 DNA: TGCAGTGCGACTCTACAGGGGGGGGATCGTGAAGCTTTCTTT

V gene: TRBV29-1
clone size: NA
D gene: NA
J gene: TRBJ2-1
CDR3 protein: CSVMGGLSSYNEQFF
CDR3 DNA: TGCAGCGTTATGGGGGGCCTCAGCTCCTACAATGAGCAGTTCTTC

V gene: TRBV10-2
clone size: once
D gene: TRBD2
J gene: TRBJ2-7
CDR3 protein: CATRRTSGHYEQYF
CDR3 DNA: TGCGCCACCCGACGGACTAGCGGACACTACGAGCAGTACTTC

V gene: TRBV20-1
clone size: NA
D gene: TRBD2
J gene: TRBJ2-5
CDR3 protein: CSARVESRASGRQETQYF
CDR3 DNA: TGCAGTGCTAGAGTGGAATCGAGGGCTAGCGGGAGACAAGAGACCCAGTACTTC

V gene: TRBV5-5
clone size: NA
D gene: TRBD2
J gene: TRBJ2-1
CDR3 protein: CVSREGASGRLNEQFF
CDR3 DNA: TGCGTCAGCCGTGAAGGGGCTAGCGGGAGGCTCAACGAGCAGTTCTTC

V gene: TRBV7-9
clone size: NA
D gene: NA
J gene: TRBJ2-5
CDR3 protein: CASSLLSGVETQYF
CDR3 DNA: TGTGCCAGCAGCTTACTATCGGGGGTGGAGACCCAGTACTTC

V gene: TRBV2
clone size: NA
D gene: TRBD1
J gene: TRBJ2-1
CDR3 protein: CASSELGTGPRNNEQFF
CDR3 DNA: TGTGCCAGCAGTGAGTTGGGGACAGGCCCCAGGAACAATGAGCAGTTCTTC

V gene: TRBV24-1
clone size: few
D gene: TRBD1
J gene: TRBJ2-6
CDR3 protein: CATSYDRGTSSGANVLTF
CDR3 DNA: TGTGCCACCTCCTATGACAGGGGGACCTCCTCTGGGGCCAACGTCCTGACTTTC

V gene: TRBV6-5
clone size: many
D gene: NA
J gene: TRBJ1-6
CDR3 protein: CASSYSHSSNLGSPLHF
CDR3 DNA: TGTGCCAGCAGTTACTCGCACAGTAGTAATTTAGGTTCACCCCTCCACTTT

V gene: TRBV9
clone size: NA
D gene: NA
J gene: TRBJ2-1
CDR3 protein: CASSPTGMANEQFF
CDR3 DNA: TGTGCCAGCAGCCCCACAGGGATGGCTAATGAGCAGTTCTTC

V gene: TRBV18
clone size: NA
D gene: NA
J gene: TRBJ2-1
CDR3 protein: CASSPGTGAFNGQFF
CDR3 DNA: TGTGCCAGCTCACCGGGGACGGGAGCGTTCAATGGGCAGTTCTTC

V gene: TRBV15
clone size: few
D gene: TRBD1
J gene: TRBJ1-1
CDR3 protein: CATSRDRGTGNTEAFF
CDR3 DNA: TGTGCCACCAGCAGAGATCGCGGGACAGGGAACACTGAAGCTTTCTTT

V gene: TRBV9
clone size: many
D gene: NA
J gene: TRBJ1-6
CDR3 protein: CASSVRDKNSPLHF
CDR3 DNA: TGTGCCAGCAGCGTCCGGGACAAGAATTCACCCCTCCACTTT

V gene: TRBV14
clone size: NA
D gene: TRBD1
J gene: TRBJ2-5
CDR3 protein: CASSQEKEQGGTQYF
CDR3 DNA: TGTGCCAGCAGCCAAGAAAAGGAACAGGGGGGGACCCAGTACTTC

V gene: TRBV19
clone size: NA
D gene: NA
J gene: TRBJ1-1
CDR3 protein: CASSILTEAFF
CDR3 DNA: TGTGCCAGTAGTATCCTGACTGAAGCTTTCTTT

V gene: TRBV15
clone size: NA
D gene: NA
J gene: TRBJ2-5
CDR3 protein: CATSRDRTGAETQYF
CDR3 DNA: TGTGCCACCAGCAGAGACCGAACGGGGGCGGAGACCCAGTACTTC

V gene: TRBV6-6
clone size: NA
D gene: NA
J gene: TRBJ2-2
CDR3 protein: CASSYGGGNTGELFF
CDR3 DNA: TGTGCCAGCAGTTACGGGGGAGGCAACACCGGGGAGCTGTTTTTT

V gene: TRBV7-9
clone size: many
D gene: NA
J gene: TRBJ2-7
CDR3 protein: CASSLGDLSQEPYEQYF
CDR3 DNA: TGTGCCAGCAGCTTGGGGGATTTAAGCCAAGAACCCTACGAGCAGTACTTC

V gene: TRBV14
clone size: NA
D gene: NA
J gene: TRBJ2-2
CDR3 protein: CASSQWTATGELLF
CDR3 DNA: TGTGCCAGCAGCCAATGGACAGCCACCGGGGAGCTGCTTTTT

V gene: TRBV6-2/TRBV6-3
clone size: many
D gene: NA
J gene: TRBJ1-2
CDR3 protein: CASSYSERRGYTF
CDR3 DNA: TGTGCCAGCAGTTACTCGGAGCGACGAGGCTACACCTTC

V gene: TRBV7-3
clone size: NA
D gene: TRBD2
J gene: TRBJ2-1
CDR3 protein: CASSPQTSGLNEQFF
CDR3 DNA: TGTGCCAGCAGCCCCCAGACTAGCGGACTCAATGAGCAGTTCTTC

V gene: TRBV15
clone size: medium-sized
D gene: NA
J gene: TRBJ1-5
CDR3 protein: CATSRELRNQPQHF
CDR3 DNA: TGTGCCACCAGCAGAGAGTTGAGGAATCAGCCCCAGCATTTT

V gene: TRBV7-2
clone size: many
D gene: NA
J gene: TRBJ2-2
CDR3 protein: CASRRVPGGKRGGELFF
CDR3 DNA: TGTGCCAGCAGGCGAGTCCCCGGGGGCAAACGGGGCGGGGAGCTGTTTTTT

V gene: TRBV5-6
clone size: NA
D gene: NA
J gene: TRBJ2-5
CDR3 protein: CASSFGVGGETQYF
CDR3 DNA: TGTGCCAGCAGCTTTGGAGTGGGGGGCGAGACCCAGTACTTC